Following are 9 T cell receptor beta chains from one sample sequenced in a study of OX40 agonist ivuxolimab in advanced cancers. Produced via immunoSEQ multiplex PCR; TCRdb's table is partial and in-frame only. The sample yields nearly 80,000 clones, around 92% seen once. The input for sequencing was CD4+ or CD8+ T cells sorted from blood, taken in a trial of the OX40 agonist ivuxolimab. The receptors were sampled from an adult with an advanced solid tumor such as melanoma, head and neck, liver or kidney cancer.

The V and J genes are TRBV7-2 and TRBJ2-2, with 7 positions matching TRBD2. Germline values: CDR1 SGHTA, CDR2 FQGNSA. CDR3 length: 15 residues. Trimming took 1 base from V and 6 from J; bases not matched to a gene: 5. Here the CDR3 DNA reads TGTGCCAGCAGCTTAGGAGGCGGGAGCCCCGGGGAGCTGTTTTTT. Translating it yields CASSLGGGSPGELFF.

The V and J genes are TRBV10-3 and TRBJ1-3; D possibly corresponds to TRBD1 (5 bases). Trimming removed 3 bases at V and 0 bases at J, with 9 bases between. Germline CDR1 reads ENHRY; CDR2 reads SYGVKD. The CDR3 has 15 residues. The CDR3 reads CAISDPGFSGNTIYF. CDR3 bases: TGTGCCATCAGTGATCCAGGGTTCTCTGGAAACACCATATATTTT.

V gene TRBV6-1 combines with J gene TRBJ2-1, with TRBD2 matching 7 bases. Germline V gene data show CDR1 as MNHNS and CDR2 as SASEGT. This CDR3 has 16 residues. J gave up 0 bases and V 3 bases, and 5 bases lay outside the gene matches. The CDR3 DNA is TGTGCCAGCAGTGATTTAGCGGGCTTCTCCTACAATGAGCAGTTCTTC. Protein: CASSDLAGFSYNEQFF.

The J gene is TRBJ2-5, the V gene TRBV11-2; 11 bases are shared with TRBD2. CDR1 is SGHAT, CDR2 FQNNGV, per germline. This CDR3 spans 16 amino acids. V lost 1 base, J lost 6 bases, and 7 bases stayed unmatched. The CDR3 nucleotides read TGTGCCAGCAGCTTAGTAATAGCGGGAGGGCCGCAGACCCAGTACTTC. Protein sequence: CASSLVIAGGPQTQYF.

The J gene is TRBJ1-1, the V gene TRBV4-2; D call uncertain. The CDR3 extends over 14 amino acids. V was trimmed by 1 base and J by 0 bases, leaving 6 bases between them. Germline V gene lookup returns CDR1 LGHNA and CDR2 YNFKEQ. The CDR3 spells CASSQATLNTEAFF. CDR3 sequence (DNA): TGTGCCAGCAGCCAAGCGACACTGAACACTGAAGCTTTCTTT.

The chain links TRBV30 to TRBJ1-5; no reliable D call. Trimming shortened V by 0 bases and J by 1 base, and 10 bases separated the two germline ends. This CDR3 has 15 amino acids. CDR1 GTSNPN and CDR2 SVGIG come from the germline V gene (reference sequence). CDR3 region: CAWSVGSRSNQPQHF. The CDR3 DNA follows: TGTGCCTGGAGTGTAGGTTCCAGAAGCAATCAGCCCCAGCATTTT.

The chain employs TRBV5-1 and TRBJ2-2, with 10 bases that match TRBD2. Germline loops: CDR1 SGHRS, CDR2 YFSETQ. Trimming cost V 3 bases and J 7 bases; bases outside gene matches: 3. The length of the CDR3 is 14 residues. CDR3: CASSSSSGSGELFF. CDR3 in DNA: TGCGCCAGCAGCTCCTCTAGCGGGAGCGGGGAGCTGTTTTTT.

The rearrangement links TRBV5-1 to TRBJ2-1; D perhaps matches TRBD2 (5 bases). V was clipped by 5 bases and J by 0 bases, with 15 bases between them. The CDR3 runs 16 residues. Looked up from germline, CDR1 is SGHRS and CDR2 is YFSETQ. CDR3 DNA: TGCGCCAGCAGTCCGTCGGGGATAAGCTCCTACAATGAGCAGTTCTTC. This gives the protein CASSPSGISSYNEQFF.

The chain employs TRBV19 and TRBJ2-1; 13 positions match TRBD2. The CDR3 has 15 amino acids. The V gene end was trimmed by 5 bases and the J gene end by 8 bases; junction bases not matched to a gene: 6. Germline V lookup: CDR1 LNHDA, CDR2 SQIVND (reference sequence). This CDR3 is CASSLGLAGVDEQFF. CDR3 DNA: TGTGCCAGTAGTCTTGGACTAGCGGGAGTAGATGAGCAGTTCTTC.